Following are 30 T cell receptor beta chains from one sample sequenced in a study of cytomegalovirus exposure and HLA in healthy donors. With 60 Vbeta and 13 Jbeta primers, the PCR was carried out. The protocol was immunoSEQ multiplex PCR, while the TCRdb copy is restricted to in-frame clones and leaves out a portion. The repertoire holds about 140,000 clones, with around 79% as singletons. Source material: PBMCs. The source is a male donor in good health and CMV-seronegative.

The V call is TRBV9, the J call TRBJ2-2; 10 bases fit TRBD2. Germline CDR1 is SGDLS and CDR2 is YYNGEE. Unmatched junction bases numbered 3, after V lost 3 bases and J lost 1 base. The CDR3 covers 16 residues. As DNA, the CDR3 is TGTGCCAGCAGCGCCTCTAGCGGGAGGAACACCGGGGAGCTGTTTTTT. Its protein product is CASSASSGRNTGELFF.

The gene calls are TRBV5-1 and TRBJ2-2; 8 bases align to TRBD1. From germline, CDR1 is SGHRS and CDR2 YFSETQ. The CDR3 runs to 17 residues. Trimming at V came to 1 base and at J to 0 bases, leaving 5 bases not matched to a gene. CDR3 nucleotides: TGCGCCAGCAGCTTGCATAACAGGGGGACGAACACCGGGGAGCTGTTTTTT. It specifies CASSLHNRGTNTGELFF.

CDR3 nucleotide sequence: TGTGCCAGCAGTTACCCCCGTGGGAGCGTGGAGACCCAGTACTTC. Translation gives CASSYPRGSVETQYF. This chain joins TRBV6-6 and TRBJ2-5, with D tentatively TRBD2 (5 bases). V gave up 2 bases and J gave up 5 bases, with 15 bases separating them. The CDR3 runs 15 residues. Per germline, CDR1 MNHNY and CDR2 SVGAGI (reference sequence).

The CDR3 sequence is CASRSPGTGHGYTF. Here the CDR3 DNA reads TGTGCCAGCAGATCACCCGGGACAGGGCACGGCTACACCTTC. This chain links TRBV6-5 with TRBJ1-2; 9 nucleotides align to TRBD1. The J segment lost 8 bases and the V segment lost 6 bases, leaving 10 bases of the junction unmatched. CDR3 length: 14 residues. CDR1 and CDR2 (germline): MNHEY, SVGAGI.

This chain links TRBV25-1 with TRBJ2-2; 7 nucleotides line up with TRBD2. The CDR3 spans 12 residues. Germline V gene sequence: CDR1 MGHDK, CDR2 SYGVNS. V was clipped by 8 bases and J by 6 bases; unmatched bases: 3. The CDR3 spells CASRTSAGELFF. The CDR3 DNA sequence: TGTGCCAGCCGAACTAGCGCCGGGGAGCTGTTTTTT.

This chain links TRBV6-5 with TRBJ1-1, with a weak D call TRBD1 (5 bases). In germline, CDR1 is MNHEY, CDR2 SVGAGI. Trimming cost V 5 bases and J 10 bases, with 17 bases left between them. This CDR3 comprises 13 residues. In DNA form, the CDR3 reads TGTGCCAGCAGTCCGCGCCTGAAGCAGGGAGCTTTCTTT. Translating it yields CASSPRLKQGAFF.

V and J are TRBV5-4 and TRBJ1-4, with 7 bases fitting TRBD1. The CDR3 runs to 15 residues. Germline CDR1 SGHNT, CDR2 YYREEE (reference sequence). V was clipped by 3 bases and J by 7 bases; unmatched bases: 9. This CDR3 is CASSSSPTGSEKLFF. The CDR3, as DNA: TGTGCCAGCAGCTCCTCCCCGACAGGGTCTGAAAAACTGTTTTTT.

This chain uses TRBV5-1 with TRBJ1-5; D remains ambiguous. The CDR3 spans 13 residues. V gave up 1 base and J gave up 2 bases, with 4 bases separating them. CDR1 is SGHRS, CDR2 YFSETQ, per germline. CDR3 DNA sequence: TGCGCCAGCAGCTTGCTAGGCAATCAGCCCCAGCATTTT. It encodes CASSLLGNQPQHF.

The CDR3 nucleotides read TGTGCCAGCAGCTTAGCCCCAGGACAGGGTAATCCCGAGCAGTACTTC. It encodes CASSLAPGQGNPEQYF. This sequence joins TRBV7-9 and TRBJ2-7; 8 bases match TRBD1. Trimming took 0 bases from V and 6 from J; bases not matched to a gene: 10. Germline V gene lookup returns CDR1 SEHNR and CDR2 FQNEAQ (reference sequence). This CDR3 comprises 16 residues.

The chain joins TRBV30 to TRBJ1-5; D uncertain. The germline V and J ends were trimmed by 0 bases and 4 bases, with 7 bases remaining between them. The V gene's germline CDR1 is GTSNPN and CDR2 SVGIG (reference sequence). This CDR3 spans 13 amino acids. The CDR3 nucleotides are TGTGCCTGGAGTGTATTCGGGAATCAGCCCCAGCATTTT. As protein: CAWSVFGNQPQHF.

The chain couples TRBV5-4 to TRBJ1-1; D remains unclear. This CDR3 region has 12 residues. Trimming cost V 0 bases and J 10 bases, with 10 bases left between them. The V gene's germline CDR1 is SGHNT and CDR2 YYREEE (reference sequence). This chain's CDR3 is CASSLDSGGAFF. Written as DNA, the CDR3 is TGTGCCAGCAGCTTGGACAGCGGAGGAGCTTTCTTT. Full variable domain (missing parts from reference TRBV5-4 and TRBJ1-1): ETGVTQSPTHLIKTRGQQVTLRCSSQSGHNTVSWYQQALGQGPQFIFQYYREEENGRGNFPPRFSGLQFPNYSSELNVNALELDDSALYLCASSLDSGGAFFGQGTRLTVV.

V gene TRBV6-1 combines with J gene TRBJ2-3, with 8 bases identical to TRBD1. The V gene's germline CDR1 is MNHNS and CDR2 SASEGT. Unmatched junction bases numbered 10, after V lost 6 bases and J lost 5 bases. The CDR3 covers 15 residues. The DNA of the CDR3 is TGTGCCAGCAGCTCGCAAGGGACAGGCCAAGATACGCAGTATTTT. It yields the protein CASSSQGTGQDTQYF.

The chain has TRBV19 and TRBJ2-7; no clear D. Trimming removed 4 bases at V and 3 bases at J, with 10 bases between. Per the germline V gene, CDR1 is LNHDA and CDR2 is SQIVND (reference sequence). The CDR3 runs 13 residues. CDR3 protein: CASSKLQDYEQYF. The CDR3 DNA follows: TGTGCCAGTAGTAAGCTGCAAGACTACGAGCAGTACTTC.

The chain couples TRBV11-3 to TRBJ2-1; TRBD1 matches at 7 bases. The CDR3 consists of 15 residues. Germline values: CDR1 SGHNT, CDR2 YENEEA. Unmatched junction bases numbered 9, after V lost 4 bases and J lost 6 bases. Here the CDR3 reads CASSSRDRAFNEQFF. Here the CDR3 DNA reads TGTGCCAGCAGCTCCCGGGACAGAGCCTTCAATGAGCAGTTCTTC.

J is TRBJ1-5 and V is TRBV27, with D possibly being TRBD1 (6 bases). Per germline, CDR1 MNHEY and CDR2 SMNVEV (reference sequence). V dropped 5 bases and J dropped 6 bases, with 17 bases sitting between them. This CDR3 is 15 amino acids long. The CDR3 spells CASSPRGASFQPQHF. The CDR3 DNA reads TGTGCCAGCAGTCCCAGGGGTGCTAGCTTTCAGCCCCAGCATTTT.

This clone was counted a few times. V is TRBV4-3 and J is TRBJ2-2, with D perhaps matching TRBD2 (6 bases). CDR1 is LGHNA and CDR2 is YSLEER in the germline V gene. V was shortened by 4 bases and J by 1 base, with 13 bases between the two germline ends. The CDR3 consists of 16 residues. DNA of the CDR3: TGCGCCAGCAGCCTCCTCCCGGAGGGGAACACCGGGGAGCTGTTTTTT. Protein: CASSLLPEGNTGELFF.

This clone was seen only a few times. The genes are TRBV4-3 and TRBJ1-6; D gene ambiguous. Trimming stripped 0 bases from V and 9 bases from J, with 12 bases between. The CDR3 totals 15 residues. Germline CDR1 reads LGHNA; CDR2 reads YSLEER. The CDR3 DNA sequence: TGCGCCAGCAGCCAAGATGGCACACAAATTTCACCCCTCCACTTT. Encoded protein: CASSQDGTQISPLHF.

V gene TRBV29-1 combines with J gene TRBJ1-5; 8 bases map to TRBD1. Unmatched junction bases numbered 16, after V lost 6 bases and J lost 6 bases. Germline V gene data show CDR1 as SQVTM and CDR2 as ANQGSEA. There are 16 residues in the CDR3. CDR3 in amino acids: CSVEMEGQGHSQPQHF. In nucleotides, the CDR3 is TGCAGCGTCGAGATGGAAGGACAGGGACATAGTCAGCCCCAGCATTTT.

This clone was seen more than once but under ten times. The genes are TRBV27 and TRBJ2-7; maybe TRBD1 (6 bases). This CDR3 region has 14 residues. The V gene lost 5 bases and the J gene lost 2 bases, with 13 bases spanning the gap. Germline-derived CDR1 and CDR2 are MNHEY and SMNVEV (reference sequence). CDR3 residues: CASSISTGPYEQYF. DNA for the CDR3: TGTGCCAGCAGTATCTCGACAGGTCCCTACGAGCAGTACTTC.

The chain recombines TRBV9 with TRBJ2-1; no firm D call. Between the trimmed V and J ends, which lost 0 bases and 9 bases, there was a span of 13 bases. Germline CDR1 is SGDLS and CDR2 is YYNGEE. This CDR3 is 14 amino acids long. The CDR3 sequence is CASSVGNYYGEQFF. Here the CDR3 DNA reads TGTGCCAGCAGCGTAGGAAATTATTACGGTGAGCAGTTCTTC.

V gene TRBV6-6 combines with J gene TRBJ2-3; D is unresolved. Trimming pared 5 bases from V and 6 bases from J, leaving 9 bases between. Germline V gene data show CDR1 as MNHNY and CDR2 as SVGAGI (reference sequence). This CDR3 contains 12 residues. The CDR3, as DNA: TGTGCCAGCAGTCATCTAGAGGATACGCAGTATTTT. Amino acids: CASSHLEDTQYF.

Points on this clone: A junction end diverges from the germline sequence, so it may reflect a read error. The V gene is TRBV29-1, the J gene TRBJ1-2; TRBD1 agrees at 8 bases. CDR3 length: 14 residues. The germline CDR1 and CDR2 sequences are SQVTM and ANQGSEA. The CDR3 reads CSARTGHSNYGYPF. The DNA for the CDR3 is TGCAGCGCCCGGACAGGGCACTCTAACTATGGCTACCCCTTC.

The CDR3 sequence: CASSQGQGLQPQHF. CDR3 DNA sequence: TGTGCCAGCAGCCAGGGACAGGGATTGCAGCCCCAGCATTTT. The J gene is TRBJ1-5, the V gene TRBV6-6; TRBD1 matches at 9 bases. After removal of 6 bases from V and 7 bases from J, the junction contained 7 bases not matched to a gene. Germline V lookup: CDR1 MNHNY, CDR2 SVGAGI (reference sequence). The CDR3 runs 14 residues.

The chain employs TRBV30 and TRBJ2-7, with a tentative D call TRBD1 (6 bases). The CDR3 has 14 amino acids. V was shortened by 4 bases and J by 2 bases, with 15 bases between the two germline ends. CDR1 and CDR2 from the germline V gene are GTSNPN and SVGIG (reference sequence). CDR3: CAWIPPGHTYEQYF. Written as DNA, the CDR3 is TGTGCCTGGATTCCCCCGGGACACACCTACGAGCAGTACTTC.

This clone was found a few times. The rearrangement joins TRBV7-8 to TRBJ2-7; 8 positions match TRBD2. Germline V gene data show CDR1 as SGHVS and CDR2 as FQNEAQ. Trimming cost V 2 bases and J 3 bases; bases outside gene matches: 9. The CDR3 covers 16 residues. In DNA form, the CDR3 reads TGTGCCAGCAGCTTAACCCTCACTAGCGGATACTACGAGCAGTACTTC. This translates into CASSLTLTSGYYEQYF.

V gene TRBV7-2 combines with J gene TRBJ1-1; D remains unclear. The CDR3 runs 13 residues. V was pared by 5 bases and J by 4 bases, with 11 bases between. Germline-derived CDR1 and CDR2 are SGHTA and FQGNSA. The CDR3 region is CASSIVEGTEAFF. The CDR3 DNA is TGTGCCAGCAGCATAGTTGAGGGCACTGAAGCTTTCTTT.

This clone was detected once. The chain carries TRBV27 and TRBJ2-1; TRBD1 agrees at 12 bases. Germline V gene lookup returns CDR1 MNHEY and CDR2 SMNVEV (reference sequence). V was clipped by 4 bases and J by 6 bases; unmatched bases: 4. The CDR3 sequence is 15 residues long. CDR3 bases: TGTGCCAGCAGTTGGGGACAGGGGGCCCTCAATGAGCAGTTCTTC. Protein product: CASSWGQGALNEQFF.

This chain connects TRBV7-9 to TRBJ1-4; perhaps TRBD1 as D (6 bases). V lost 6 bases and J lost 7, with 9 bases in between. Germline V gives CDR1 SEHNR, CDR2 FQNEAQ (reference sequence). This CDR3 spans 12 amino acids. The chain's CDR3 is CASRQGSEKLFF. In nucleotides, the CDR3 is TGTGCCAGCAGACAGGGTAGTGAAAAACTGTTTTTT.

Concerning this clone itself: At one end, the junction sequence differs from germline, possibly due to a read error. V and J are TRBV12-5 and TRBJ2-5; D possibly corresponds to TRBD1 (6 bases). Germline-derived CDR1 and CDR2 are LGHNT and FRNRAP. This CDR3 is 12 amino acids long. The CDR3 loop is CASGVDRRKPNF. The CDR3 bases are TGTGCTAGTGGTGTTGACAGGCGGAAACCCAACTTC.

For the CDR3, the DNA is TGTGCCAGCAGTTACCGGGGGGGACCCAATCAGCCCCAGCATTTT. It codes for CASSYRGGPNQPQHF. V is TRBV27 and J is TRBJ1-5; D possibly corresponds to TRBD1 (5 bases). Trimming cost V 4 bases and J 3 bases, with 13 bases left between them. CDR1 and CDR2 (germline): MNHEY, SMNVEV (reference sequence). The CDR3 contains 15 residues.